This T cell receptor beta chain is from a study of T cell responses to AZD1222 COVID-19 vaccine. Sequencing was performed with immunoSEQ multiplex PCR; in TCRdb, only in-frame clones are kept and a portion is missing. Among about 83,000 clones, 85% to 90% were seen once, and the ten largest hold under 5%. Trimming removed 6 bases at V and 6 bases at J, with 11 bases between. CDR1 SQVTM and CDR2 ANQGSEA come from the germline V gene. The CDR3 is made up of 12 amino acids. The table lists this clone with a count of one. Material: peripheral blood, obtained on day 0 of MenACWY control vaccination. The chain employs TRBV29-1 and TRBJ2-2; D possibly corresponds to TRBD1 (5 bases). The sequence was collected from an adult in good health. In DNA form, the CDR3 reads TGCAGCGTGGGCGACAGTGCCGGGGAGCTGTTTTTT. Protein: CSVGDSAGELFF.